The entry below gives a single T cell receptor (beta chain) sequence along with its context. Its antigen is not known. These data belong to a study of cytomegalovirus exposure and HLA in healthy donors. Study outcomes and limitations: The authors later found TCR association rates varying by HLA locus, with DRB1 most and HLA-C fewest. Using the classifier, cytomegalovirus status was reportedly diagnosed with high specificity and sensitivity. Sequencing depth roughly uniform across donors was assumed in presence/absence analyses.

Germline CDR1 reads SGHNT; CDR2 reads YYREEE (reference sequence). The CDR3 runs 17 residues. V trimming: 6 bases; J trimming: 4 bases; junction bases outside the gene matches: 15. Primers for the PCR totalled 60 Vbeta and 13 Jbeta. TCRdb's copy holds only in-frame clones and misses some; the assay was immunoSEQ multiplex PCR. The table shows tens of thousands of clones, with 65% to 80% occurring only once. The sequence derives from an older man in good health and CMV-seronegative. Sequenced material: PBMCs. The chain carries TRBV5-4 and TRBJ1-2; TRBD1 agrees at 10 bases. The CDR3 loop is CASNLRPTGGAGYGYTF. CDR3 DNA: TGTGCCAGCAATCTTCGACCGACAGGGGGCGCCGGCTATGGCTACACCTTC. The whole variable domain, remainder taken from reference TRBV5-4 and TRBJ1-2, is ETGVTQSPTHLIKTRGQQVTLRCSSQSGHNTVSWYQQALGQGPQFIFQYYREEENGRGNFPPRFSGLQFPNYSSELNVNALELDDSALYLCASNLRPTGGAGYGYTFGSGTRLTVV.